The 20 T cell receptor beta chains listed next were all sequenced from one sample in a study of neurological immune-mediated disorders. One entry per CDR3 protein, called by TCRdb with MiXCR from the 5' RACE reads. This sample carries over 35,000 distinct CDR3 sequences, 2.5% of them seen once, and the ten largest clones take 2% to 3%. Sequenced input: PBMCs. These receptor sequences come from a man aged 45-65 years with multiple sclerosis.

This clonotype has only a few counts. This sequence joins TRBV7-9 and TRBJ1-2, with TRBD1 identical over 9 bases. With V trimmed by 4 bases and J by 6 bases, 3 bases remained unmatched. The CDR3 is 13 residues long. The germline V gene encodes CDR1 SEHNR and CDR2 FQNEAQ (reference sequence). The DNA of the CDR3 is TGTGCCAGCAGCTCGACAGGGGGTGATGGCTACACCTTC. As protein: CASSSTGGDGYTF.

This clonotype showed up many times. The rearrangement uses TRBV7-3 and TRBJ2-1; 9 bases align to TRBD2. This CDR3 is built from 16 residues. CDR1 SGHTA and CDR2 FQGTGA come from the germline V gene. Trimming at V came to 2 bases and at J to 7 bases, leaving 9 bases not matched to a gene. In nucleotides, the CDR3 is TGTGCCAGCAGCTTACTTGGCGGGGGGGCGTCAAATGAGCAGTTCTTC. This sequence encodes CASSLLGGGASNEQFF.

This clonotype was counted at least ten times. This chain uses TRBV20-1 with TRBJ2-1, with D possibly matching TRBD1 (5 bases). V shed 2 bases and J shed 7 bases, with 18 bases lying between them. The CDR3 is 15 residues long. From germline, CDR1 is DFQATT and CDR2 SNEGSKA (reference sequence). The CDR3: CSARNTGGGVNEQFF. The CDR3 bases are TGCAGTGCTAGAAATACAGGCGGTGGAGTGAATGAGCAGTTCTTC.

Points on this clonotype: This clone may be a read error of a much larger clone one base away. For the CDR3, the DNA is TGTGCCAGCAGCCAAGGGGGTGGAGAAATGAACACTGAAGCTTTCTTT. This gives the protein CASSQGGGEMNTEAFF. J is TRBJ1-1 and V is TRBV3-1, with D hard to call. Germline loops: CDR1 LGHDT, CDR2 YNNKEL (reference sequence). The CDR3 covers 16 residues. V was pared by 1 base and J by 0 bases, with 12 bases between.

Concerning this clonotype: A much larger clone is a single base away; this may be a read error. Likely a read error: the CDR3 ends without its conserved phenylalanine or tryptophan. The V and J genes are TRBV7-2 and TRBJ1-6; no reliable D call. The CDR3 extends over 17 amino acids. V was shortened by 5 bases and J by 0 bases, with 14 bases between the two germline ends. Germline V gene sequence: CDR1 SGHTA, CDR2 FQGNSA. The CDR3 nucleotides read TGTGCCAGCAGCATCCTTGGGTCGAGCTCCTATAATTCACCCCTCCACTGT. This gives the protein CASSILGSSSYNSPLHC.

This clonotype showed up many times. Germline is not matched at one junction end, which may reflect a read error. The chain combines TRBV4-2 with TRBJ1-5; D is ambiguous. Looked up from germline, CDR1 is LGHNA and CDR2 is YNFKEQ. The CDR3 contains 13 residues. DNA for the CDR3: TGTGCCAGCAGTGCAGGACGGGAGCAGCCCCAGAATTTT. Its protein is CASSAGREQPQNF.

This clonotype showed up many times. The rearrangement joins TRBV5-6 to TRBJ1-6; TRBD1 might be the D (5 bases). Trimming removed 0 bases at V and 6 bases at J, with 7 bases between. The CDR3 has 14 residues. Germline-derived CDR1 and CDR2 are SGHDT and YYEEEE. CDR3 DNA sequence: TGTGCCAGCAGCTTGGGGGGGAGTAATTCACCCCTCCACTTT. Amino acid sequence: CASSLGGSNSPLHF.

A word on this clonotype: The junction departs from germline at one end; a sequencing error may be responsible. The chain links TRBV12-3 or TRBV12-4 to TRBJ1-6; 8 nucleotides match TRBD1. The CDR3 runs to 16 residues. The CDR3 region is CASSPRQGTGGSPLNF. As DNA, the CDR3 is TGTGCCAGCAGTCCGAGACAGGGGACGGGGGGTTCACCCCTCAACTTT.

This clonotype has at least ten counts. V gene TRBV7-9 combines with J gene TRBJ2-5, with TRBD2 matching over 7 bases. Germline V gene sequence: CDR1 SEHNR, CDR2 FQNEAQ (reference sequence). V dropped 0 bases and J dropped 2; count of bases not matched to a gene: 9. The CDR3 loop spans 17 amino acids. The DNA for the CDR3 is TGTGCCAGCAGCTTAGCAGGCGCGGGGGTGGAACAAGAGACCCAGTACTTC. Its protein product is CASSLAGAGVEQETQYF.

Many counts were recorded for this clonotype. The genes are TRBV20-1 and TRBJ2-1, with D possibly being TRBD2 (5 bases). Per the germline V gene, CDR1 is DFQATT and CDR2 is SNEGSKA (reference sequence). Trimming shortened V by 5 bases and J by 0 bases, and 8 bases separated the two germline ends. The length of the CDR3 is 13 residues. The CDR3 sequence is CSAQDFSYNEQFF. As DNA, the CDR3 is TGCAGTGCTCAGGACTTCTCCTACAATGAGCAGTTCTTC.

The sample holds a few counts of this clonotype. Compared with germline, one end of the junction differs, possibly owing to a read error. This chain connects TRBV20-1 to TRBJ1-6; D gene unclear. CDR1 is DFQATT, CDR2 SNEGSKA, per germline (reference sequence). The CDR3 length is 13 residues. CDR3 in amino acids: CSARDGGDSPLNF. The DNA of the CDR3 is TGCAGTGCTAGAGATGGTGGGGATTCACCCCTCAACTTT.

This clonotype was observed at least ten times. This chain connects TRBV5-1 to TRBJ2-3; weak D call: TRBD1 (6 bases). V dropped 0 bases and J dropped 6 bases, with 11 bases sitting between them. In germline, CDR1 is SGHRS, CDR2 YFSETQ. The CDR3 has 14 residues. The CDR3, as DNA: TGCGCCAGCAGCTTGGTTCCAGGGGCGGATACGCAGTATTTT. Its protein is CASSLVPGADTQYF.

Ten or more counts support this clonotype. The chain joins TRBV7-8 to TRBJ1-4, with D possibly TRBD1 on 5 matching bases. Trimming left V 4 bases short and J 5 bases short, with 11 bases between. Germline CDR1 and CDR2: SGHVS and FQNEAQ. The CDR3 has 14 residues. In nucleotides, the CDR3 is TGTGCCAGCAGCTCGGAGAGGGGAAATGAAAAACTGTTTTTT. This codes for CASSSERGNEKLFF.

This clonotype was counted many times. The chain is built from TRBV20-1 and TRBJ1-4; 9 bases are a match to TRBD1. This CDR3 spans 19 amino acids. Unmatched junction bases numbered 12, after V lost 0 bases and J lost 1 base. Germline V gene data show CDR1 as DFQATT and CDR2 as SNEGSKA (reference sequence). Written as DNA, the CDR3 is TGCAGTGCTAGAGAACTGTCAGGGACAGGGACTTTAACTAATGAAAAACTGTTTTTT. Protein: CSARELSGTGTLTNEKLFF.

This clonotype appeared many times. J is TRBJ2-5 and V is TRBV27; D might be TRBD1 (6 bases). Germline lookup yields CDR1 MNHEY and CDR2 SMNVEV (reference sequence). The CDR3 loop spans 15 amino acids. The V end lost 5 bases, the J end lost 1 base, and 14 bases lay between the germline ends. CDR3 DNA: TGTGCCAGCAGTCCACGACAGGAGCCCCAAGAGACCCAGTACTTC. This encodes CASSPRQEPQETQYF.

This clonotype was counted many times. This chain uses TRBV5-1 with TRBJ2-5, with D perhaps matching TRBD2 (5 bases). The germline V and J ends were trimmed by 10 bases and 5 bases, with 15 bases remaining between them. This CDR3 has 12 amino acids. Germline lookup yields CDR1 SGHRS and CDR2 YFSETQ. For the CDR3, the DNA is TGCGCCCGCCTACTAGTTTTTGAGACCCAGTACTTC. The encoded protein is CARLLVFETQYF.

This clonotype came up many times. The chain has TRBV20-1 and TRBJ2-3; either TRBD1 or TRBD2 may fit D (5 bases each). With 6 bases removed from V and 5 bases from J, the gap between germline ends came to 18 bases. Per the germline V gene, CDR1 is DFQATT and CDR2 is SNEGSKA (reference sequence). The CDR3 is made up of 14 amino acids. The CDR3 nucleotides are TGCAGTGCCTTTTTAGTGGGGGTGCGAGATACGCAGTATTTT. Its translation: CSAFLVGVRDTQYF.

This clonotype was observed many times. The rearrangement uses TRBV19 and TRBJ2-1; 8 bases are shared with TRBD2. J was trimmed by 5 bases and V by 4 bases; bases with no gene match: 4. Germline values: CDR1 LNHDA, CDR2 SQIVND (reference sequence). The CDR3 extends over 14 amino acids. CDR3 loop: CASSTGGPHNEQFF. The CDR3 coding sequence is TGTGCCAGTAGTACGGGGGGGCCACACAATGAGCAGTTCTTC.

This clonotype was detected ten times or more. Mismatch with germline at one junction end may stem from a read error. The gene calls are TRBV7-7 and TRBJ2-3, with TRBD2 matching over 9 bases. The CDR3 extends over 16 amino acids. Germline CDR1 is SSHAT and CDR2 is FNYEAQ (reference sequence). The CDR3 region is CASSLGRGPSGNTQYF. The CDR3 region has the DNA TGTGCTAGCAGCTTAGGGAGGGGTCCTAGCGGGAATACGCAGTATTTT.

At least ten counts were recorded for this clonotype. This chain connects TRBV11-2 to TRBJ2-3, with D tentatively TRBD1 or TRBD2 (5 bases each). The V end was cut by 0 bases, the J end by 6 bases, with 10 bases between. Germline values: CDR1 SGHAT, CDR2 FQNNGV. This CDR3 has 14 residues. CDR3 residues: CASSLDGAGDTQYF. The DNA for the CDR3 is TGTGCCAGCAGCTTAGACGGGGCCGGGGATACGCAGTATTTT. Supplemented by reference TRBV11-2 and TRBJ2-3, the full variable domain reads EAGVAQSPRYKIIEKRQSVAFWCNPISGHATLYWYQQILGQGPKLLIQFQNNGVVDDSQLPKDRFSAERLKGVDSTLKIQPAKLEDSAVYLCASSLDGAGDTQYFGPGTRLTVL.